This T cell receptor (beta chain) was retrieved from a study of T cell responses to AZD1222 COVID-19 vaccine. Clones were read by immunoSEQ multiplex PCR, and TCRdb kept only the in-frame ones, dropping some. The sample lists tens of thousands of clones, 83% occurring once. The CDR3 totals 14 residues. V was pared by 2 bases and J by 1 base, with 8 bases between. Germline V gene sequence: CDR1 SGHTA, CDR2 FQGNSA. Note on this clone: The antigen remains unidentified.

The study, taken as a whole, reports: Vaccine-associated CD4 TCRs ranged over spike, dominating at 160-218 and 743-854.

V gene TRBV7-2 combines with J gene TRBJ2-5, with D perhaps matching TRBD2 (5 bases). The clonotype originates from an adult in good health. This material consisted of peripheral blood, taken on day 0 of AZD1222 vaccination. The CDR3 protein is CASSLMRAQETQYF. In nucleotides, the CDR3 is TGTGCCAGCAGCTTAATGCGGGCCCAAGAGACCCAGTACTTC.